This T cell receptor (beta chain) originates from a study of T cell repertoires in ileal Crohn's disease. Turning to the study itself: Patients had a median roughly 8-year disease duration, and approximately 35% were active smokers. Notes on the study in general: Clonality above 26.8% at surgery always came with endoscopic recurrence. Sorted CD8 T cells held more high-frequency clones than CD4.

Produced via immunoSEQ multiplex PCR; TCRdb's table is partial and in-frame only. There are about 8,000 clones in the sample; almost 85% occur only once, and more than 9.5% lies in the top ten. With respect to this clone: Its cognate antigen is unknown.

Germline V lookup: CDR1 SGHAT, CDR2 FQNNGV. The CDR3 runs 15 residues. V lost 4 bases and J 1 base, leaving 13 bases between the germline ends. Time point given: inflamed ileum from the surgical specimen. The TCR was taken from an adult with Crohn's disease. This sequence joins TRBV11-2 and TRBJ1-1; D remains unclear. What was sequenced was ileal tissue. The CDR3 protein is CASSWAGSGNTEAFF. CDR3 in DNA: TGTGCCAGCAGCTGGGCGGGGAGTGGGAACACTGAAGCTTTCTTT.